This TCR beta chain was observed in a study of shared clonotypes between healthy human individuals. A deep-level run was used for the assay. Assay used: immunoSEQ multiplex PCR; TCRdb lists only in-frame clones, some missing. The sample has about 2.1 million clones, 93% seen once. Trimming left V 8 bases short and J 1 base short, with 6 bases between. In germline, CDR1 is SNHLY, CDR2 FYNNEI. This CDR3 spans 11 amino acids. This clone has more than one count but fewer than ten. Naive-designated CD8 cells lacked CD45RO, were positively enriched for CCR7, and omitted terminally differentiated effector memory CD45RA+ cells.

Sequenced material: naive CD8+ T cells from PBMCs. This chain links TRBV2 with TRBJ2-7; D unresolved. The sequence was obtained from a young man in good health. Some clones in this sample may be carry-over from other donors' samples. CDR3 region: CASEQSYEQYF. For the CDR3, the DNA is TGTGCCAGCGAACAGTCCTACGAGCAGTACTTC.